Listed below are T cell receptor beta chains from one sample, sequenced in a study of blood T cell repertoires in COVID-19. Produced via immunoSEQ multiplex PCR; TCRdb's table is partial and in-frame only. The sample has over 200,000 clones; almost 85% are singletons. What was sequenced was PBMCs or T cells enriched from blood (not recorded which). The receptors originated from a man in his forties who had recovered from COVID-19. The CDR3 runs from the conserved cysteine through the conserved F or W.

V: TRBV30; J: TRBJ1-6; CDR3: CAWSLNQGISPLHF
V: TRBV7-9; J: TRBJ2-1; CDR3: CASTRLAYNEQFF
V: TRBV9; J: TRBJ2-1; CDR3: CASSVVGEQRYEQFF
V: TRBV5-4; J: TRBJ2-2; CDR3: CASSRDSPTNTGELFF
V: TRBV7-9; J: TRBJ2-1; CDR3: CASSRYNEQFF
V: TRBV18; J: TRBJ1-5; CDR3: CASPHHCCLLDRASNQPQHF
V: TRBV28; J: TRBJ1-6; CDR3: CASNSPNSIYNSPLHF
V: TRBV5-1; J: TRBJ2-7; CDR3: CASSLAGLAGEQYF
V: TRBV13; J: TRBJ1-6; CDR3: CASSTRGMPGAHHLNSPLHF
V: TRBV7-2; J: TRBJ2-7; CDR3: CASSLEAGVEQYF
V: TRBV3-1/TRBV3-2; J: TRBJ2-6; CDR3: CASEGAGRANVLTF
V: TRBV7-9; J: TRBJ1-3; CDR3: CASRRSRDRSPSGNTIYF
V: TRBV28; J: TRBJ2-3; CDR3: CASIVGGSSTDTQYF
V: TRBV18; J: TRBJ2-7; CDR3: CASSPGLAGQYEQYF
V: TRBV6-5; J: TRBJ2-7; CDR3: CASSYSGTQYYEQYF
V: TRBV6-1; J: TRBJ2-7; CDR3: CASSSPGQAREQYF
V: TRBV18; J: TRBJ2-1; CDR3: CASSQTSGRNEQFF
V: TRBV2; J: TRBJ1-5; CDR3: CASSGTGGFQPQHF
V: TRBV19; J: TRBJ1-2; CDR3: CASSSRDDFNYVGYTF
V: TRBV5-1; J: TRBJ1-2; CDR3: CASSLGGAGEGGYTF
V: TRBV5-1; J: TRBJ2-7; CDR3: CASSLGLAVSSYEQYF
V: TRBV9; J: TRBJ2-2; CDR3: CASGYSREVNTGELFF
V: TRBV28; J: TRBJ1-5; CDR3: CASSQGDQPQHF
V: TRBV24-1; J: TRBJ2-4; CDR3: CATSDLPTPSGKNIQYF